This entry lists 6 T cell receptor beta chains sequenced from one sample in a study of T-cell reconstitution after alpha-beta-depleted transplantation in children. Unique molecular identifiers featured in how the TCRbeta library was prepared. TCRdb processed the PCR reads anew with MiXCR; each CDR3 protein has one entry. The data contain some 490,000 distinct CDR3 sequences, about 12% of them singletons. The sequencing used PBMCs from the stem cell graft donor, collected from the stem cell graft. The receptor source for this set is a human donor who donated a stem cell graft to a child with combined immunodeficiency.

This chain uses TRBV6-1 with TRBJ2-7; 8 bases match TRBD2. Per germline, CDR1 MNHNS and CDR2 SASEGT. Germline trimming cut 5 bases from V and 1 base from J; bases unmatched to any gene: 7. The CDR3 loop spans 15 amino acids. The CDR3 DNA follows: TGTGCCAGCAGTCCCGCGGGGGGCACGTCCTACGAGCAGTACTTC. This encodes CASSPAGGTSYEQYF.

This clonotype has at least ten counts. The V and J genes are TRBV5-6 and TRBJ2-5; D is possibly TRBD1 (5 bases). Trimming shortened V by 4 bases and J by 5 bases, and 12 bases separated the two germline ends. The germline CDR1 and CDR2 sequences are SGHDT and YYEEEE. CDR3 length: 13 residues. The CDR3 here is CASSARAGETQYF. CDR3 DNA sequence: TGTGCCAGCAGCGCCAGGGCTGGGGAGACCCAGTACTTC.

The chain has TRBV4-3 and TRBJ2-1, with no clear D. V was clipped by 1 base and J by 2 bases, with 12 bases between them. The CDR3 is made up of 16 amino acids. Germline CDR1 LGHNA, CDR2 YSLEER. CDR3 sequence: CASSQGQRLAYNEQFF. As DNA, the CDR3 is TGCGCCAGCAGCCAAGGACAACGGTTAGCCTACAATGAGCAGTTCTTC.

Many counts were recorded for this clonotype. The chain joins TRBV24-1 to TRBJ2-2; D possibly uses TRBD1 or TRBD2 (6 bases each). This CDR3 has 14 residues. In germline, CDR1 is KGHDR, CDR2 SFDVKD. V was clipped by 6 bases and J by 5 bases, with 12 bases between them. The DNA for the CDR3 is TGTGCCACCAGTCATCGGGGGCCGACCGGGGAGCTGTTTTTT. This translates into CATSHRGPTGELFF.

This clonotype occurred once. This chain links TRBV14 with TRBJ1-1; D unclear. The CDR3 loop spans 16 amino acids. Trimming took off 5 bases at V and 0 bases at J, with 16 bases between the two ends. CDR1 and CDR2 from the germline V gene are SGHDN and FVKESK. CDR3 bases: TGTGCCAGCAGCGCGGACCGCCTGGGGATGAACACTGAAGCTTTCTTT. Protein: CASSADRLGMNTEAFF.

This clonotype was counted only a few times. This sequence joins TRBV29-1 and TRBJ2-7; 11 bases agree with TRBD1. V gave up 3 bases and J gave up 3 bases; unmatched junction bases: 7. In germline, CDR1 is SQVTM, CDR2 ANQGSEA. The CDR3 is 15 amino acids. The CDR3 bases are TGCAGCGTTGATCCAACCGGGACAGGGGGCTACGAGCAGTACTTC. Translation: CSVDPTGTGGYEQYF.